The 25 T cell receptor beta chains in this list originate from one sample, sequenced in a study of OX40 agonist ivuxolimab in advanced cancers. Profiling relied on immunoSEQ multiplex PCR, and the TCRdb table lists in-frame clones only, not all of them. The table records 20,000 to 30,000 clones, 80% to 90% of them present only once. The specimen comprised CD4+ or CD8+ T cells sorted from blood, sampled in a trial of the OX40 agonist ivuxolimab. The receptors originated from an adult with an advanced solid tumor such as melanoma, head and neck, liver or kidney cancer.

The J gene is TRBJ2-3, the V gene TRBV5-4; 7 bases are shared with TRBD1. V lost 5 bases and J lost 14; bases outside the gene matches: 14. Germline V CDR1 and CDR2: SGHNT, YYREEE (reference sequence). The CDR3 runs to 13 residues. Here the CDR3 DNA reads TGTGCCAGCAGAACGGGACAGACATCATCGTCGTATTTT. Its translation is CASRTGQTSSSYF.

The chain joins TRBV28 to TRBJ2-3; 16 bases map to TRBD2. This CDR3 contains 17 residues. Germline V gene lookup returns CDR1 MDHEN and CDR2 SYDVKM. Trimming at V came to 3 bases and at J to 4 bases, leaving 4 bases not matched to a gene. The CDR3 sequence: CASSFFGTSGRADTQYF. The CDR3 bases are TGTGCCAGCAGTTTCTTCGGGACTAGCGGGAGGGCAGATACGCAGTATTTT.

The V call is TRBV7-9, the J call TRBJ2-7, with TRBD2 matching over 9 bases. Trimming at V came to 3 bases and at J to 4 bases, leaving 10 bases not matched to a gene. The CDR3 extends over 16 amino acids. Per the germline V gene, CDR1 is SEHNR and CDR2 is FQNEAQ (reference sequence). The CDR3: CASSFSAGGTSYEQYF. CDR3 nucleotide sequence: TGTGCCAGCAGCTTTTCAGCGGGGGGAACGTCTTACGAGCAGTACTTC.

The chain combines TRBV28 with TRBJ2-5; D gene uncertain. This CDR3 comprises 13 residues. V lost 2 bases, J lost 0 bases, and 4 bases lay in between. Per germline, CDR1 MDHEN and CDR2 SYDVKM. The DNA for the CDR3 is TGTGCCAGCAGTTTAGTACACCAAGAGACCCAGTACTTC. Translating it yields CASSLVHQETQYF.

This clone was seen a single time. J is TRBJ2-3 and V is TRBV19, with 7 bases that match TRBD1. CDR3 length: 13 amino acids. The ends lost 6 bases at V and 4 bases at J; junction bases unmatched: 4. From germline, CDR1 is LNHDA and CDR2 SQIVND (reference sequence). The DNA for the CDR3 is TGTGCCAGTAGACAGGGGACCGCAGATACGCAGTATTTT. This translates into CASRQGTADTQYF.

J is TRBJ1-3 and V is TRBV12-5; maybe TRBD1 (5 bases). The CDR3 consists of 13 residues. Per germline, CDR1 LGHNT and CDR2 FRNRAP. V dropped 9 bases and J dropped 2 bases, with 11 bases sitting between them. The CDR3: CASGTGPGNTIYF. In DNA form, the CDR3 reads TGTGCTAGCGGCACGGGACCTGGAAACACCATATATTTT.

The CDR3 sequence is CASSPIPSLAGLSSNQPQHF. CDR3 coding DNA: TGTGCCAGCAGCCCAATCCCATCCCTTGCGGGACTGAGTAGCAATCAGCCCCAGCATTTT. The chain uses TRBV7-8 and TRBJ1-5; possible D gene TRBD1, 5 bases. The germline V and J ends were trimmed by 5 bases and 0 bases, with 26 bases remaining between them. This CDR3 is built from 20 residues. The germline CDR1 and CDR2 sequences are SGHVS and FQNEAQ.

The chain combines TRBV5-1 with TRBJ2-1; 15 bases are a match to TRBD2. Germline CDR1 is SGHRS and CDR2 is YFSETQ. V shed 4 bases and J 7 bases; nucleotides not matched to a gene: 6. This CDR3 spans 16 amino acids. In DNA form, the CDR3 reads TGCGCCAGCAGCCCGCCGGGACTAGCGGGGGGAAATGAGCAGTTCTTC. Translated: CASSPPGLAGGNEQFF.

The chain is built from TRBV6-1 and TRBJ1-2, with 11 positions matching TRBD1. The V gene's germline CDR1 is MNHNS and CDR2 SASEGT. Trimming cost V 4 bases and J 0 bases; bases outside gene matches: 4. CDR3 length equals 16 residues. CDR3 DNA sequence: TGTGCCAGCAGTGGCTGGACAGGGGGCCCTAACTATGGCTACACCTTC. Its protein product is CASSGWTGGPNYGYTF.

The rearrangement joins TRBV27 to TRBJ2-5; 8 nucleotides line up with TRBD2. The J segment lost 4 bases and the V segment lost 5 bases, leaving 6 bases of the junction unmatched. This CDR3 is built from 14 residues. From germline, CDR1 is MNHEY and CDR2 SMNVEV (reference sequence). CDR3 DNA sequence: TGTGCCAGCAGTGACGGGGGGGCCGGAGAGACCCAGTACTTC. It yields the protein CASSDGGAGETQYF.

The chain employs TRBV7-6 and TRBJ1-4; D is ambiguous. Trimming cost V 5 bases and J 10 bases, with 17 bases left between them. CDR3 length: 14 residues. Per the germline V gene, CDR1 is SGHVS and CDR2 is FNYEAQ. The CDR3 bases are TGTGCCAGCAGCCGTTCCGGCAGCCTTGGAAAACTGTTTTTT. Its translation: CASSRSGSLGKLFF.

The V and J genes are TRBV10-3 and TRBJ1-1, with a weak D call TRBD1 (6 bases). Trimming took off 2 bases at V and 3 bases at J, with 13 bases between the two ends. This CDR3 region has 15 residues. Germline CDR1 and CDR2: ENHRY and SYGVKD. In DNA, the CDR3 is TGTGCCATCAGTGAGGCGGGCAGGGGTTACACTGAAGCTTTCTTT. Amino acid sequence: CAISEAGRGYTEAFF.

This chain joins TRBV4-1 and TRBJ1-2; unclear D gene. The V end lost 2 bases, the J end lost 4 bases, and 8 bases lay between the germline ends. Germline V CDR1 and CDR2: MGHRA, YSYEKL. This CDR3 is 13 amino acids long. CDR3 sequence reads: CASSQTAFYGYTF. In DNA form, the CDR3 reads TGCGCCAGCAGCCAAACAGCGTTCTATGGCTACACCTTC.

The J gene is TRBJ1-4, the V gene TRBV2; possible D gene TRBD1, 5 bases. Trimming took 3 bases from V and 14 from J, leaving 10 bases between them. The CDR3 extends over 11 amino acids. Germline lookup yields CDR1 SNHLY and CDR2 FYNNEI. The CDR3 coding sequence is TGTGCCAGCAGTGACAGGGTGAGGCTGTTTTTT. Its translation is CASSDRVRLFF.

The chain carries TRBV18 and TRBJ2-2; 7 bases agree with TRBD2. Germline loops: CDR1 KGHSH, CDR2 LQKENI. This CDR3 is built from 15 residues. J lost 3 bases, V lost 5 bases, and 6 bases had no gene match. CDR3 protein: CASSAGTTHTGELFF. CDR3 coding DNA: TGTGCCAGCTCAGCAGGGACTACCCACACCGGGGAGCTGTTTTTT.

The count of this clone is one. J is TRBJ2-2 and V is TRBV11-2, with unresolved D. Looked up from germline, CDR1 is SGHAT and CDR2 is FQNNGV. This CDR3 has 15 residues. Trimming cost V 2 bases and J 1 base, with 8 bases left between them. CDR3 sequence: CASSLKPMNTGELFF. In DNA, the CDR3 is TGTGCCAGCAGCTTAAAACCGATGAACACCGGGGAGCTGTTTTTT.

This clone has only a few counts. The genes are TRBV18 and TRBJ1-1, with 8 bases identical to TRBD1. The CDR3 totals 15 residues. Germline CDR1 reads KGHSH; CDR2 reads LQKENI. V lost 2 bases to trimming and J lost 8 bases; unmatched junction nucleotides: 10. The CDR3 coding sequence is TGTGCCAGCTCACCAGAGACAGGGGCCTCACCCGAAGCTTTCTTT. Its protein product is CASSPETGASPEAFF.

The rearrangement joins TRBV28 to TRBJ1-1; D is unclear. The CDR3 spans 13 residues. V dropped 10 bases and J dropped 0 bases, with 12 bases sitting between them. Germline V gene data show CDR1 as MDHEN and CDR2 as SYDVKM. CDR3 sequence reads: CATSGGVNTEAFF. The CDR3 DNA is TGTGCCACTTCAGGAGGAGTGAACACTGAAGCTTTCTTT.

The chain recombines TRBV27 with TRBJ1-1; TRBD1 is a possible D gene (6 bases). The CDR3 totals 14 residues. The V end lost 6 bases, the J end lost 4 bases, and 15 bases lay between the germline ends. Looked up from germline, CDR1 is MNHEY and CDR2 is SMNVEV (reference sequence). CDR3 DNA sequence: TGTGCCAGCAGACCCTGGGGGGCGGGCACTGAAGCTTTCTTT. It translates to CASRPWGAGTEAFF.

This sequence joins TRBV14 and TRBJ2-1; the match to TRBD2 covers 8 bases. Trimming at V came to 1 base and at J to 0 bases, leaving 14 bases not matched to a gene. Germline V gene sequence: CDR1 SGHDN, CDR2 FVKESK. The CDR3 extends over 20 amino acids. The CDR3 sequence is CASSQGRGLTSGRSYNEQFF. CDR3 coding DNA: TGTGCCAGCAGCCAAGGCCGGGGCCTAACTAGCGGACGCTCCTACAATGAGCAGTTCTTC. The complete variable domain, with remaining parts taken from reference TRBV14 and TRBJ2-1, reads EAGVTQFPSHSVIEKGQTVTLRCDPISGHDNLYWYRRVMGKEIKFLLHFVKESKQDESGMPNNRFLAERTGGTYSTLKVQPAELEDSGVYFCASSQGRGLTSGRSYNEQFFGPGTRLTVL.

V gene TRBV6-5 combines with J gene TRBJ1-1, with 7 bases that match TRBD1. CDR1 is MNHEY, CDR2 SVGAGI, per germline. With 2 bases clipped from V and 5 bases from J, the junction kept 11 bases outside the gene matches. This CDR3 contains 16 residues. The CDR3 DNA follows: TGTGCCAGCAGTTACCAGGCGACAGGGCGAAGGACTGAAGCTTTCTTT. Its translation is CASSYQATGRRTEAFF.

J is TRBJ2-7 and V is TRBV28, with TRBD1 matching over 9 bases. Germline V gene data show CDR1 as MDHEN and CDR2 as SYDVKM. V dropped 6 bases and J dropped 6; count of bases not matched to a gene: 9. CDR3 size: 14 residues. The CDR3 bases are TGTGCCAGCAGGTCCGGGACAGGGACACGCGAGCAGTACTTC. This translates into CASRSGTGTREQYF.

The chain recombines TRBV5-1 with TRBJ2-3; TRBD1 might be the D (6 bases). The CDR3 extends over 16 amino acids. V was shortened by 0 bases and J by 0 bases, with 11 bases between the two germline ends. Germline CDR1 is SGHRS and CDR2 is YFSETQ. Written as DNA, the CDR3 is TGCGCCAGCAGCTTGGCCTTTCAGGGGAGCACAGATACGCAGTATTTT. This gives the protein CASSLAFQGSTDTQYF. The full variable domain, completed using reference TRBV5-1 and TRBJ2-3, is KAGVTQTPRYLIKTRGQQVTLSCSPISGHRSVSWYQQTPGQGLQFLFEYFSETQRNKGNFPGRFSGRQFSNSRSEMNVSTLELGDSALYLCASSLAFQGSTDTQYFGPGTRLTVL.

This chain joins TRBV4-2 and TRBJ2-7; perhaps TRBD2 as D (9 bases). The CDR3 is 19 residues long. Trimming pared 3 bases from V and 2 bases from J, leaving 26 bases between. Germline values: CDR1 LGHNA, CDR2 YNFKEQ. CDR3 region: CASSQPGQGASGIAYEQYF. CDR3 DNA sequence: TGTGCCAGCAGCCAGCCAGGACAGGGAGCTAGCGGGATTGCCTACGAGCAGTACTTC.

CDR3 region: CASSLTAYSNQPQHF. CDR3 coding DNA: TGTGCCAGCAGCTTAACAGCTTATAGCAATCAGCCCCAGCATTTT. The chain recombines TRBV5-6 with TRBJ1-5; D is uncertain. V shed 2 bases and J shed 0 bases, with 9 bases lying between them. This CDR3 comprises 15 residues. The germline CDR1 and CDR2 sequences are SGHDT and YYEEEE.